Below, 21 T cell receptor beta chains from the same sample are listed, as sequenced in a study of blood T cell repertoires in COVID-19 (dated by TCRdb to 2020 to 2022). Libraries were made using the immunoSEQ multiplex PCR assay. TCRdb carries this immuneACCESS record with in-frame sequences only. Its versions omit some clonotypes, under half of them owing to an unresolved V gene in the studies checked, with the rest unexplained. The sample includes fewer than 350,000 clones, with 89% observed a single time. The ten largest clones add up to 8% to 10% of the sample. The specimen sequenced was PBMCs or T cells enriched from blood (not recorded which). The source of these receptors is a woman aged 35 to 49 who had recovered from COVID-19.

This chain joins TRBV4-3 and TRBJ1-5, with D perhaps TRBD1 (5 bases). In germline, CDR1 is LGHNA, CDR2 YSLEER. Trimming took 0 bases from V and 7 from J, leaving 10 bases between them. The CDR3 is 14 amino acids. CDR3: CASSQDHRPQPQHF. DNA of the CDR3: TGCGCCAGCAGCCAAGATCACAGGCCCCAGCCCCAGCATTTT.

The V gene is TRBV13, the J gene TRBJ2-1, with 7 bases that match TRBD1. From germline, CDR1 is PRHDT and CDR2 FYEKMQ (reference sequence). V lost 3 bases, J lost 6 bases, and 5 bases stayed unmatched. The length of the CDR3 is 14 residues. The CDR3 loop reads CASSFARGSNEQFF. In DNA form, the CDR3 reads TGTGCCAGCAGCTTTGCCAGGGGGAGCAATGAGCAGTTCTTC.

The V call is TRBV11-1, the J call TRBJ2-5; 7 nucleotides line up with TRBD1. CDR1 and CDR2 from the germline V gene are SGHAT and FQDESV (reference sequence). This CDR3 has 15 amino acids. Trimming removed 5 bases from V and 3 bases from J; junction bases left unmatched: 9. CDR3 protein: CASSPIGGREETQYF. The CDR3 DNA is TGTGCCAGCAGCCCGATAGGGGGCAGGGAAGAGACCCAGTACTTC.

DNA for the CDR3: TGTGCCACCAGTGATTTGAGGGGACACCGGACCGGGGAGCTGTTTTTT. This gives the protein CATSDLRGHRTGELFF. The gene calls are TRBV24-1 and TRBJ2-2; the D gene is possibly TRBD1 (6 bases). The ends were cut back, 0 bases at V and 5 bases at J, with 12 bases in the middle. The CDR3 contains 16 residues. Germline V CDR1 and CDR2: KGHDR, SFDVKD.

This clone was observed a single time. The gene calls are TRBV14 and TRBJ2-1; perhaps TRBD2 as D (5 bases). Germline CDR1 reads SGHDN; CDR2 reads FVKESK. V shed 3 bases and J shed 0 bases, with 15 bases lying between them. The CDR3 has 17 amino acids. CDR3 nucleotides: TGTGCCAGCAGCCATCCCAAGCGGTCCAGCTCCTACAATGAGCAGTTCTTC. Translated, it gives CASSHPKRSSSYNEQFF.

V usage is TRBV27 and J usage is TRBJ1-3, with TRBD1 matching over 8 bases. Germline V CDR1 and CDR2: MNHEY, SMNVEV (reference sequence). The CDR3 contains 13 residues. V was clipped by 7 bases and J by 4 bases; unmatched bases: 3. The CDR3 spells CASKQGVGNTIYF. CDR3 DNA: TGTGCCAGCAAACAGGGGGTCGGAAACACCATATATTTT.

The chain uses TRBV6-6 and TRBJ2-1; the D gene is possibly TRBD2 (6 bases). Germline CDR1 is MNHNY and CDR2 is SVGAGI (reference sequence). Trimming stripped 6 bases from V and 3 bases from J, with 15 bases between. CDR3 length: 15 residues. In DNA form, the CDR3 reads TGTGCCAGCAGATTGGACCAGGAGGGCTACAATGAGCAGTTCTTC. This codes for CASRLDQEGYNEQFF.

V and J are TRBV23-1 and TRBJ2-6, with D possibly matching TRBD1 (6 bases). TRBV23-1 qualifies as an ORF whose function is uncertain. The CDR3 spans 15 residues. The V and J ends lost 3 bases and 3 bases respectively, with 9 bases between them. CDR3 sequence reads: CASSHGGRGANVLTF. CDR3 bases: TGCGCCAGCAGTCATGGGGGCCGTGGGGCCAACGTCCTGACTTTC.

The CDR3 bases are TGTGCCAGCAGCCAAGATCAGGGCAGGGAGGCTAATTCACCCCTCCACTTT. Protein product: CASSQDQGREANSPLHF. This chain links TRBV3-1 (or the pseudogene TRBV3-2) with TRBJ1-6; a weak D match, TRBD1 (5 bases). The CDR3 covers 17 residues. Germline lookup yields CDR1 LGHDT and CDR2 YNNKEL (reference sequence). The V and J ends lost 0 bases and 6 bases respectively, with 15 bases between them.

The V gene is TRBV15, the J gene TRBJ2-7; 8 bases are shared with TRBD1. Per germline, CDR1 LNHNV and CDR2 YYDKDF (reference sequence). The CDR3 runs 14 residues. V lost 4 bases to trimming and J lost 3 bases; unmatched junction nucleotides: 5. CDR3 amino acids: CATSNGQGRYEQYF. CDR3 DNA sequence: TGTGCCACCAGCAATGGACAGGGTCGCTACGAGCAGTACTTC.

The chain carries TRBV5-1 and TRBJ2-3; 7 bases fit TRBD2. The V segment lost 3 bases and the J segment 2 bases; nucleotides outside the gene matches: 3. CDR1 and CDR2 from the germline V gene are SGHRS and YFSETQ. This CDR3 contains 14 residues. This CDR3 reads CASSWGGPTDTQYF. As DNA, the CDR3 is TGCGCCAGCAGCTGGGGGGGTCCCACAGATACGCAGTATTTT.

This clone was seen a handful of times. The chain combines TRBV7-2 with TRBJ2-7, with 10 bases matching TRBD2. The CDR3 is 16 amino acids. V lost 2 bases, J lost 2 bases, and 6 bases stayed unmatched. CDR1 and CDR2 from the germline V gene are SGHTA and FQGNSA. CDR3 residues: CASSLIAAGGPYEQYF. The CDR3 nucleotides read TGTGCCAGCAGCTTAATTGCAGCGGGAGGGCCCTACGAGCAGTACTTC.

This chain links TRBV9 with TRBJ2-2, with D tentatively TRBD2 (6 bases). The V end was cut by 4 bases, the J end by 1 base, with 14 bases between. CDR3 size: 16 residues. CDR1 and CDR2 from the germline V gene are SGDLS and YYNGEE. This CDR3 reads CASSPTGRGNTGELFF. The CDR3 bases are TGTGCCAGCAGCCCCACGGGGCGGGGGAACACCGGGGAGCTGTTTTTT.

The chain combines TRBV19 with TRBJ2-7; D ambiguous. Trimming pared 10 bases from V and 2 bases from J, leaving 18 bases between. In germline, CDR1 is LNHDA, CDR2 SQIVND (reference sequence). The CDR3 covers 14 residues. The CDR3 loop reads CATSIGGGTYEQYF. The CDR3 coding sequence is TGTGCCACTTCCATAGGCGGCGGAACCTACGAGCAGTACTTC. Filled out from reference TRBV19 and TRBJ2-7, the complete variable domain reads DGGITQSPKYLFRKEGQNVTLSCEQNLNHDAMYWYRQDPGQGLRLIYYSQIVNDFQKGDIAEGYSVSREKKESFPLTVTSAQKNPTAFYLCATSIGGGTYEQYFGPGTRLTVT.

The chain recombines TRBV5-4 with TRBJ1-1; TRBD1 agrees at 7 bases. With 4 bases clipped from V and 4 bases from J, the junction kept 7 bases outside the gene matches. The CDR3 is 14 amino acids. Germline V lookup: CDR1 SGHNT, CDR2 YYREEE (reference sequence). CDR3 DNA sequence: TGTGCCAGCAGCCCAAGACAGGGAGGCACTGAAGCTTTCTTT. It translates to CASSPRQGGTEAFF.

Written as DNA, the CDR3 is TGTGCCAGCAGCTTGGACACGGGTGGAAATAATTCACCCCTCCACTTT. Protein sequence: CASSLDTGGNNSPLHF. The V call is TRBV5-6, the J call TRBJ1-6; D uncertain. From germline, CDR1 is SGHDT and CDR2 YYEEEE. The CDR3 extends over 16 amino acids. Deletions cut 0 bases from V and 5 bases from J, with 12 bases between.

In this sample, this clone turned up a few times. The chain has TRBV10-2 and TRBJ1-3; D remains ambiguous. The germline V gene encodes CDR1 WSHSY and CDR2 SAAADI. V was trimmed by 2 bases and J by 7 bases, leaving 15 bases between them. The CDR3 is made up of 15 amino acids. CDR3 nucleotides: TGCGCCAGCAGTGAGCCCCGGACTTGGAGGAACACCATATATTTT. It codes for CASSEPRTWRNTIYF.

This chain links TRBV4-3 with TRBJ2-1; TRBD2 aligns across 14 bases. V dropped 4 bases and J dropped 1; count of bases not matched to a gene: 3. The CDR3 runs 17 residues. Germline assignment: CDR1 LGHNA and CDR2 YSLEER. Here the CDR3 DNA reads TGCGCCAGCAGCCGCGGACTAGCGGGGGGATCCTACAATGAGCAGTTCTTC. It yields the protein CASSRGLAGGSYNEQFF.

J is TRBJ2-7 and V is TRBV7-3; 9 bases are a match to TRBD1. CDR3 length equals 15 residues. With 5 bases clipped from V and 1 base from J, the junction kept 6 bases outside the gene matches. Germline values: CDR1 SGHTA, CDR2 FQGTGA. CDR3 DNA sequence: TGTGCCAGCAGCCTCGCCGGACAGGGGTCCTACGAGCAGTACTTC. Amino acids: CASSLAGQGSYEQYF.

This chain joins TRBV7-6 and TRBJ2-1, with unresolved D. The ends were cut back, 5 bases at V and 10 bases at J, with 12 bases in the middle. Per the germline V gene, CDR1 is SGHVS and CDR2 is FNYEAQ. This CDR3 has 12 residues. The CDR3 reads CASSRDVYEQFF. DNA for the CDR3: TGTGCCAGCAGCAGAGATGTGTACGAGCAGTTCTTC.

This clone has a single count. The rearrangement joins TRBV4-3 to TRBJ2-3; D unclear. The length of the CDR3 is 13 residues. V lost 2 bases to trimming and J lost 4 bases, with 7 bases between them. Germline values: CDR1 LGHNA, CDR2 YSLEER. DNA for the CDR3: TGCGCCAGCAGCCAACAGGCCTCAGATACGCAGTATTTT. This codes for CASSQQASDTQYF.